Presented here are 30 T cell receptor beta chains from one specimen sequenced in a study of Tregs in tolerant kidney transplant recipients. The assay was immunoSEQ multiplex PCR, and TCRdb's table has in-frame clones only and misses some. The listing records about 48,000 clones. The sample consisted of CD4+ T cells from blood, taken before the transplant. The receptors originated from a human donor who received a combined kidney and bone marrow transplant.

On this clone itself: With the read ending 3 residues before the CDR3 end, the germline J gene is used to fill in that end. This chain uses TRBV5-6 with TRBJ2-3; maybe TRBD1 (6 bases). The CDR3 loop spans 15 amino acids. Between the trimmed V and J ends, which lost 0 bases and 3 bases, there was a span of 11 bases. Germline CDR1 and CDR2: SGHDT and YYEEEE. The sequenced CDR3 bases are TGTGCCAGCAGCTTGGGGGGGCGAAGAACAGATACG. Encoded protein: CASSLGGRRTDT. The CDR3, in full, reads CASSLGGRRTDTQYF. Full variable domain (remainder filled in from reference TRBV5-6 and TRBJ2-3): DAGVTQSPTHLIKTRGQQVTLRCSPKSGHDTVSWYQQALGQGPQFIFQYYEEEERQRGNFPDRFSGHQFPNYSSELNVNALLLGDSALYLCASSLGGRRTDTQYFGPGTRLTVL.

Concerning this clone: Coverage ceases 3 residues before the CDR3 finishes, and the germline J gene fills in the end. The chain joins TRBV7-2 to TRBJ1-1; 9 bases are shared with TRBD1. The CDR3 sequence is 15 residues long. Trimming at V came to 5 bases and at J to 3 bases, leaving 7 bases not matched to a gene. CDR1 SGHTA and CDR2 FQGNSA come from the germline V gene. Incomplete CDR3 DNA: TGTGCCAGCAGCACACTAACAGGGGGCCACACTGAA. Its protein product is CASSTLTGGHTE. The CDR3 in full is CASSTLTGGHTEAFF.

A word on this clone: The read comes to an end 3 residues before the CDR3 does, leaving the germline J gene to fill in the end. The chain recombines TRBV7-8 with TRBJ2-2; D is perhaps TRBD1 (6 bases). The germline CDR1 and CDR2 sequences are SGHVS and FQNEAQ. The CDR3 is 14 amino acids. V was pared by 6 bases and J by 5 bases, with 13 bases between. The part of the CDR3 DNA that was read is TGTGCCAGCAGTTCAAAGCAGGGGACCGGGGAG. Encoded protein: CASSSKQGTGE. The entire CDR3 reads CASSSKQGTGELFF.

Concerning this clone itself: The read comes to an end 3 residues before the CDR3 does, leaving the germline J gene to fill in the end. This rearrangement joins TRBV5-1 to TRBJ2-3; a weak D match, TRBD2 (6 bases). V lost 3 bases and J lost 0, with 8 bases in between. The CDR3 extends over 14 amino acids. CDR1 and CDR2 (germline): SGHRS, YFSETQ. The chain's CDR3 is CASSSGDSTDTQYF. CDR3 bases read: TGCGCCAGCAGCTCGGGGGACAGCACAGATACG.

Note on this clone: The missing CDR3 end, 3 residues past where the read stops, is filled in from the germline J gene. The V gene is TRBV6-2 or TRBV6-3, the J gene TRBJ2-3, with 12 bases lining up with TRBD2. Trimming at V came to 6 bases and at J to 1 base, leaving 8 bases not matched to a gene. CDR1 and CDR2 (germline): MNHEY, SVGEGT. The CDR3 runs to 17 residues. CDR3 bases read: TGTGCCAGCAGCGATACTAGCGGGGGGTCGGGCACAGATACG. This encodes CASSDTSGGSGTDT. The entire CDR3 reads CASSDTSGGSGTDTQYF.

Note on this clone: Read coverage stops 3 residues before the CDR3 terminus; the germline J gene supplies the remainder. The gene calls are TRBV6-4 and TRBJ2-1, with a weak D call TRBD2 (6 bases). The V and J ends lost 5 bases and 3 bases respectively, with 14 bases between them. The germline V gene has CDR1 MRHNA and CDR2 SNTAGT. CDR3 length equals 15 residues. CDR3 sequence: CASSFSGGLYNEQFF. The sequenced part of the CDR3 DNA is TGTGCCAGCAGTTTTAGCGGAGGGCTCTACAATGAG.

As concerns this clone: The read ends 3 residues shy of where the CDR3 ends; the end is completed using the germline J gene. V and J are TRBV30 and TRBJ2-5; 7 bases line up with TRBD1. The V gene end was trimmed by 0 bases and the J gene end by 4 bases; junction bases not matched to a gene: 2. Germline V gives CDR1 GTSNPN, CDR2 SVGIG (reference sequence). This CDR3 is 13 amino acids long. CDR3 sequence: CAWSVTGVETQYF. The CDR3 bases that were read are TGTGCCTGGAGTGTAACAGGGGTAGAGACC.

About this clone: The read stops 3 residues short of the end of the CDR3; the missing end is completed from the germline J gene. The rearrangement uses TRBV20-1 and TRBJ1-3; 9 bases fit TRBD1. Germline V gene lookup returns CDR1 DFQATT and CDR2 SNEGSKA (reference sequence). The CDR3 consists of 14 residues. The ends lost 6 bases at V and 0 bases at J; junction bases unmatched: 3. The part of the CDR3 DNA that was read is TGCAGTGCCGGGACAGGGCGCTCTGGAAACACC. Its protein product is CSAGTGRSGNT. In full, the CDR3 is CSAGTGRSGNTIYF.

Comment on this clone: The read terminates 3 residues ahead of where the CDR3 ends, so the germline J gene completes it. V usage is TRBV11-1 and J usage is TRBJ2-3, with D hard to call. V dropped 6 bases and J dropped 5 bases, with 6 bases sitting between them. Germline assignment: CDR1 SGHAT and CDR2 FQDESV (reference sequence). CDR3 length equals 11 residues. The CDR3 spells CASRSGDTQYF. The DNA read from the CDR3 is TGTGCCAGCAGATCGGGAGATACG. Full variable domain (missing parts from reference TRBV11-1 and TRBJ2-3): EAEVAQSPRYKITEKSQAVAFWCDPISGHATLYWYRQILGQGPELLVQFQDESVVDDSQLPKDRFSAERLKGVDSTLKIQPAELGDSAMYLCASRSGDTQYFGPGTRLTVL.

Of note for this clone: The CDR3 goes on 3 residues after the read ends, and that part is filled in from the germline J gene. The chain carries TRBV20-1 and TRBJ1-2; D may be TRBD1 (5 bases). Germline CDR1 DFQATT, CDR2 SNEGSKA (reference sequence). V dropped 5 bases and J dropped 7 bases, with 11 bases sitting between them. The CDR3 length is 11 residues. CDR3 DNA, as far as it was read: TGCAGTGCTGAGGCAGGGAGTGGC. Translated, it gives CSAEAGSG. The whole CDR3 region reads CSAEAGSGYTF.

The CDR3 DNA, read in part, is TGCAGTGCTAGAGATCTAACGAGGACTAGCGGCTACGAG. Its protein product is CSARDLTRTSGYE. In full, the CDR3 is CSARDLTRTSGYEQYF. V gene TRBV20-1 combines with J gene TRBJ2-7, with 10 nucleotides matching TRBD2. The observed sequence ends 3 residues before the CDR3 terminus, with the missing tail filled in from the germline J gene. Germline V gene lookup returns CDR1 DFQATT and CDR2 SNEGSKA (reference sequence). V lost 0 bases and J lost 3; bases outside the gene matches: 8. The CDR3 spans 16 residues.

For this clone: The CDR3 extends 3 residues past the end of the read, so its final part is completed from the germline J gene. V usage is TRBV7-9 and J usage is TRBJ2-7; a weak D match, TRBD1 (5 bases). Germline CDR1 is SEHNR and CDR2 is FQNEAQ (reference sequence). This CDR3 contains 14 residues. V lost 5 bases, J lost 5 bases, and 16 bases lay in between. This CDR3 reads CASSRLQGLDEQYF. Partial CDR3 DNA: TGTGCCAGCAGCAGGCTTCAGGGCTTGGACGAG.

To note about this clone: The CDR3 goes on 3 residues after the read ends, and that part is filled in from the germline J gene. V is TRBV5-4 and J is TRBJ1-3; D gene unclear. The length of the CDR3 is 14 residues. Trimming took 4 bases from V and 0 from J, leaving 8 bases between them. Per germline, CDR1 SGHNT and CDR2 YYREEE (reference sequence). CDR3 amino acids: CASSQTHSGNTIYF. CDR3 bases read: TGTGCCAGCAGCCAGACACACTCTGGAAACACC.

Turning to this clone: The sequence runs out 3 residues before the end of the CDR3; the remainder is reconstructed from the germline J gene. The V and J genes are TRBV5-1 and TRBJ1-4; TRBD1 aligns across 8 bases. The V segment lost 1 base and the J segment 5 bases; nucleotides outside the gene matches: 1. This CDR3 contains 14 residues. CDR1 SGHRS and CDR2 YFSETQ come from the germline V gene. CDR3 sequence reads: CASSLSGGNEKLFF. CDR3 DNA, as far as it was read: TGCGCCAGCAGCTTGTCAGGGGGCAATGAAAAA.

Of note for this clone: The CDR3 goes on 3 residues after the read ends, and that part is filled in from the germline J gene. The rearrangement joins TRBV20-1 to TRBJ1-2; D unclear. CDR1 is DFQATT, CDR2 SNEGSKA, per germline (reference sequence). The V end lost 5 bases, the J end lost 2 bases, and 9 bases lay between the germline ends. This CDR3 is 12 amino acids long. The CDR3 loop is CSAGTVNYGYTF. The sequenced CDR3 bases are TGCAGTGCTGGTACAGTGAACTATGGC.

On this clone: Read sequence stops 3 residues before the CDR3 end, and the germline J gene provides the missing end. The chain is built from TRBV5-1 and TRBJ2-1; a possible D gene is TRBD2 (5 bases). V lost 0 bases to trimming and J lost 4 bases, with 11 bases between them. The CDR3 runs to 15 residues. Germline CDR1 is SGHRS and CDR2 is YFSETQ. The CDR3 loop reads CASSLAEGPYNEQFF. The CDR3 DNA, read in part, is TGCGCCAGCAGCTTGGCCGAGGGTCCATACAATGAG.

Concerning this clone: The read ends 3 residues shy of where the CDR3 ends; the end is completed using the germline J gene. The V call is TRBV20-1, the J call TRBJ2-3; 13 positions match TRBD2. CDR3 length: 15 residues. CDR1 and CDR2 from the germline V gene are DFQATT and SNEGSKA (reference sequence). V lost 3 bases and J lost 3; bases outside the gene matches: 3. The CDR3 bases that were read are TGCAGTGCTAGCGGACTAGCGGGAGTAACAGATACG. This gives the protein CSASGLAGVTDT. The whole CDR3 reads CSASGLAGVTDTQYF.

CDR3 DNA, as far as it was read: TGTGCCAGTAGTATGCTTGGAGGGGTCGAGGGCATGAACACTGAA. Residues: CASSMLGGVEGMNTE. The full CDR3 protein is CASSMLGGVEGMNTEAFF. The rearrangement links TRBV19 to TRBJ1-1; tentative D call: TRBD1 (5 bases). The read comes to an end 3 residues before the CDR3 does, leaving the germline J gene to fill in the end. Trimming removed 3 bases at V and 0 bases at J, with 20 bases between. This CDR3 comprises 18 residues. Germline lookup yields CDR1 LNHDA and CDR2 SQIVND (reference sequence).

Turning to this clone: The CDR3 end falls 3 residues outside the read, so it is completed with the germline J gene. This rearrangement joins TRBV7-9 to TRBJ2-3; D is uncertain. V gave up 5 bases and J gave up 3 bases, with 15 bases separating them. Germline V lookup: CDR1 SEHNR, CDR2 FQNEAQ (reference sequence). This CDR3 has 15 residues. The CDR3 sequence is CASSPALERTDTQYF. CDR3 DNA, as far as it was read: TGTGCCAGCAGCCCTGCTTTGGAGCGAACAGATACG.

Turning to this clone: The observed sequence ends 3 residues before the CDR3 terminus, with the missing tail filled in from the germline J gene. The rearrangement links TRBV7-8 to TRBJ2-7, with 7 bases lining up with TRBD2. This CDR3 spans 16 amino acids. CDR1 is SGHVS and CDR2 is FQNEAQ in the germline V gene. The ends lost 4 bases at V and 4 bases at J; junction bases unmatched: 13. The CDR3 here is CASSYTSGAGSYEQYF. The sequenced CDR3 bases are TGTGCCAGCAGCTACACGTCTGGAGCGGGATCTTACGAG.

As concerns this clone: The read finishes 3 residues shy of the CDR3 end, and the germline J gene is used to complete it. The chain uses TRBV7-2 and TRBJ2-7; 10 nucleotides agree with TRBD2. Trimming took 3 bases from V and 0 from J; bases not matched to a gene: 2. The germline V gene has CDR1 SGHTA and CDR2 FQGNSA. This CDR3 has 15 residues. The part of the CDR3 DNA that was read is TGTGCCAGCAGCTTTACTAGCGGGGACTCCTACGAG. It yields the protein CASSFTSGDSYE. The CDR3 reads in full as CASSFTSGDSYEQYF.

A word on this clone: The read finishes 3 residues shy of the CDR3 end, and the germline J gene is used to complete it. This chain uses TRBV19 with TRBJ1-2; possible D gene TRBD1, 6 bases. The CDR3 consists of 14 residues. V was trimmed by 4 bases and J by 6 bases, leaving 15 bases between them. CDR1 is LNHDA, CDR2 SQIVND, per germline (reference sequence). The CDR3 sequence is CASSTLGGFDGYTF. The CDR3 bases that were read are TGTGCCAGTAGTACCTTAGGGGGATTCGATGGC.

A note on this clone: The CDR3 end lies 3 residues beyond the end of the read and is filled in from the germline J gene. J is TRBJ1-2 and V is TRBV20-1, with 7 bases aligning to TRBD1. The CDR3 totals 13 residues. Trimming at V came to 3 bases and at J to 4 bases, leaving 5 bases not matched to a gene. Per germline, CDR1 DFQATT and CDR2 SNEGSKA (reference sequence). CDR3 region: CSARGQSGYGYTF. CDR3 bases read: TGCAGTGCTAGGGGACAGTCAGGCTATGGC.

Worth noting for this clone: The sequenced fragment ends 3 residues before the CDR3 boundary, so the rest is inferred from the germline J gene. V usage is TRBV20-1 and J usage is TRBJ1-1; possibly TRBD1 for D (5 bases). The CDR3 runs 13 residues. V gave up 3 bases and J gave up 0 bases, with 8 bases separating them. Looked up from germline, CDR1 is DFQATT and CDR2 is SNEGSKA (reference sequence). The CDR3 sequence: CSASTRVNTEAFF. The CDR3 DNA, read in part, is TGCAGTGCTAGCACCAGGGTGAACACTGAA.

A remark on this clone: From the germline J gene comes the end of the CDR3, since the read stops 3 residues before it. The chain has TRBV5-1 and TRBJ2-1; 7 bases are a match to TRBD2. The germline gives CDR1 SGHRS, CDR2 YFSETQ. The J segment lost 3 bases and the V segment lost 0 bases, leaving 3 bases of the junction unmatched. CDR3 length equals 15 residues. This chain's CDR3 is CASSLAPSGYNEQFF. The sequenced part of the CDR3 DNA is TGCGCCAGCAGCTTGGCCCCTAGCGGCTACAATGAG.

With regard to this clone: Sequencing ends 3 residues short of the CDR3 end; the germline J gene provides the rest. The chain couples TRBV20-1 to TRBJ2-2; D remains ambiguous. The germline V gene encodes CDR1 DFQATT and CDR2 SNEGSKA (reference sequence). The CDR3 loop spans 14 amino acids. Trimming removed 6 bases from V and 2 bases from J, with 13 bases in between. Incomplete CDR3 DNA: TGCAGTGCCGCGAAAAGATTAAACACCGGGGAG. It translates to CSAAKRLNTGE. The entire CDR3 protein reads CSAAKRLNTGELFF.

As for this clone: With the read ending 3 residues before the CDR3 end, the germline J gene is used to fill in that end. V and J are TRBV5-6 and TRBJ2-5, with D possibly matching TRBD1 (5 bases). V dropped 5 bases and J dropped 5 bases, with 13 bases sitting between them. There are 13 residues in the CDR3. Germline CDR1 is SGHDT and CDR2 is YYEEEE. CDR3 DNA, as far as it was read: TGTGCCAGCAGACGGACACTGGGGGAGACC. Translated: CASRRTLGET. The whole CDR3 protein is CASRRTLGETQYF.

The CDR3 region is CASSEGSGNTGELFF. CDR3 DNA (partial): TGTGCCAGCAGTGAAGGTAGCGGAAACACCGGGGAG. The chain joins TRBV6-1 to TRBJ2-2; tentatively, D is TRBD2 (6 bases). The read terminates 3 residues ahead of where the CDR3 ends, so the germline J gene completes it. The V gene lost 1 base and the J gene lost 2 bases, with 8 bases spanning the gap. Germline V gene sequence: CDR1 MNHNS, CDR2 SASEGT. This CDR3 is built from 15 residues.

Concerning this clone itself: The sequence runs out 3 residues before the end of the CDR3; the remainder is reconstructed from the germline J gene. This rearrangement joins TRBV20-1 to TRBJ2-3, with TRBD1 identical over 7 bases. Unmatched junction bases numbered 5, after V lost 5 bases and J lost 3 bases. CDR3 size: 13 residues. Looked up from germline, CDR1 is DFQATT and CDR2 is SNEGSKA (reference sequence). The CDR3 sequence: CSAGQVGTDTQYF. Partial CDR3 DNA: TGCAGTGCTGGACAGGTGGGGACAGATACG.

Concerning this clone itself: Read data end 3 residues before the CDR3 end; the end is taken from the germline J gene. Other DNA variants within this sample encode the same CDR3. The chain combines TRBV30 with TRBJ1-4, with TRBD1 as a possible D gene (5 bases). Trimming removed 1 base at V and 5 bases at J, with 8 bases between. CDR1 is GTSNPN and CDR2 is SVGIG in the germline V gene (reference sequence). The CDR3 runs to 13 residues. Partial CDR3 DNA: TGTGCCTGGAGTGGACAGAGAAATGAAAAA. Its translation: CAWSGQRNEK. The entire CDR3 protein is CAWSGQRNEKLFF.